This entry describes one T cell receptor beta chain. Germline trimming cut 2 bases from V and 4 bases from J; bases unmatched to any gene: 8. The CDR3 runs 16 residues. Germline CDR1 is SGHTA and CDR2 is FQGNSA. The record originates from a study of shared clonotypes between healthy human individuals. The assay was immunoSEQ multiplex PCR, and TCRdb's table has in-frame clones only and misses some. The sample consists of 2,500,000 or so clones, 85% to 95% of them appearing once. The chain combines TRBV7-2 with TRBJ2-5, with TRBD2 matching over 9 bases. The sequencing input was naive CD4+ T cells from PBMCs. The subset is: CD45RA+ positively selected. The sequence was collected from a man younger than 35 in good health. Some clones in this sample may be carry-over from other donors' samples. Written as DNA, the CDR3 is TGTGCCAGCAGCTTACTTAGCGGGAGTGGACCAGAGACCCAGTACTTC. Its protein product is CASSLLSGSGPETQYF.